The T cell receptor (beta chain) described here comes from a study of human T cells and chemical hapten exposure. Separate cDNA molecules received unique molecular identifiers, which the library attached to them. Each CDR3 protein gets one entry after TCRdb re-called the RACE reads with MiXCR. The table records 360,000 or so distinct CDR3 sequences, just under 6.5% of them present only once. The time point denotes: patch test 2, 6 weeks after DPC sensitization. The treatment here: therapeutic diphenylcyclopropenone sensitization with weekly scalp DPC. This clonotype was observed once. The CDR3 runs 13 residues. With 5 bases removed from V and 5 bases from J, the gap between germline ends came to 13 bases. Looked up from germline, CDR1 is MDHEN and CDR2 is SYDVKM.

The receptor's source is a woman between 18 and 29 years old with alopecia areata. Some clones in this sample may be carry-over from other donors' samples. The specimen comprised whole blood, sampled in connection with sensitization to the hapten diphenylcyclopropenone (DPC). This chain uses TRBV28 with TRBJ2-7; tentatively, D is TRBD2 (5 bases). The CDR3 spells CASSPTAGHEQYF. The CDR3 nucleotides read TGTGCCAGCAGTCCCACCGCGGGTCACGAGCAGTACTTC.